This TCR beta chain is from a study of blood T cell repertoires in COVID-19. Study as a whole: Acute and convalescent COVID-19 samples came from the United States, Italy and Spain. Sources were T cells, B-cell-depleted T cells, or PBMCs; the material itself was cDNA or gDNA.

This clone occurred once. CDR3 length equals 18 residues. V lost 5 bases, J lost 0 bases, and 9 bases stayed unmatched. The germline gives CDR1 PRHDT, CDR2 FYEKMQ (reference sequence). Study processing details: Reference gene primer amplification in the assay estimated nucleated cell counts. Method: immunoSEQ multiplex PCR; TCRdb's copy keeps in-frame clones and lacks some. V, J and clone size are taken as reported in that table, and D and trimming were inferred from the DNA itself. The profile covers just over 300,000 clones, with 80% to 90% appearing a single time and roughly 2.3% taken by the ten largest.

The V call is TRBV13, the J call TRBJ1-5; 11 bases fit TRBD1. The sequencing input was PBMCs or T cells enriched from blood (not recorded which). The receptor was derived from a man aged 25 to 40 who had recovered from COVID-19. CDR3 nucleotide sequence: TGTGCCAGCAGCATTAGGACAGGGGGCGACTATAGCAATCAGCCCCAGCATTTT. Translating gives CASSIRTGGDYSNQPQHF.